The 12 T cell receptor beta chains given below trace back to one sample, sequenced in a study of blood T cell repertoires in COVID-19. The repertoire was sequenced with immunoSEQ multiplex PCR; TCRdb's copy has only in-frame clones and lacks some. The data show under 250,000 clones, 65% to 90% seen once. Input material: peripheral blood. These receptors originate from a man aged 45-60 years with COVID-19, enrolled during active disease.

The chain combines TRBV6-5 with TRBJ1-1; the D gene is possibly TRBD1 (5 bases). Germline V gene sequence: CDR1 MNHEY, CDR2 SVGAGI. Deletions cut 2 bases from V and 2 bases from J, with 15 bases between. The CDR3 is 16 amino acids. The CDR3 sequence is CASSYRGGEINTEAFF. DNA for the CDR3: TGTGCCAGCAGTTACCGGGGGGGGGAGATAAACACTGAAGCTTTCTTT.

This clone was recorded only once. The chain links TRBV12-3 or TRBV12-4 to TRBJ2-2; 9 positions agree with TRBD2. The CDR3 covers 13 residues. The J segment lost 6 bases and the V segment lost 6 bases, leaving 2 bases of the junction unmatched. The CDR3 here is CASRGLAAGELFF. The CDR3 bases are TGTGCCAGCAGGGGACTAGCCGCCGGGGAGCTGTTTTTT.

CDR3 loop: CATSRARGYTEAFF. The CDR3 DNA reads TGTGCCACCAGCAGAGCGAGGGGGTATACTGAAGCTTTCTTT. The chain couples TRBV15 to TRBJ1-1, with a weak D call TRBD1 (6 bases). The CDR3 sequence is 14 residues long. The V end lost 1 base, the J end lost 5 bases, and 11 bases lay between the germline ends. Germline assignment: CDR1 LNHNV and CDR2 YYDKDF (reference sequence).

The chain recombines TRBV6-1 with TRBJ1-2, with D perhaps matching TRBD1 (5 bases). The CDR3 contains 16 residues. Germline-derived CDR1 and CDR2 are MNHNS and SASEGT. Trimming took off 4 bases at V and 2 bases at J, with 17 bases between the two ends. This chain's CDR3 is CASSAMRAGGNYGYTF. CDR3 coding DNA: TGTGCCAGCAGTGCCATGAGAGCCGGGGGAAACTATGGCTACACCTTC.

This rearrangement joins TRBV28 to TRBJ1-5; 8 positions agree with TRBD1. The CDR3 covers 17 residues. Germline V lookup: CDR1 MDHEN, CDR2 SYDVKM. J lost 0 bases, V lost 5 bases, and 9 bases had no gene match. The CDR3 bases are TGTGCCAGCAGTCTCTATCCGACAGGGGATAGCAATCAGCCCCAGCATTTT. This encodes CASSLYPTGDSNQPQHF.

The chain has TRBV6-2 or TRBV6-3 and TRBJ2-2; maybe TRBD2 (5 bases). V shed 3 bases and J shed 0 bases, with 8 bases lying between them. CDR1 MNHEY and CDR2 SVGEGT come from the germline V gene. CDR3 size: 15 residues. The CDR3 nucleotides are TGTGCCAGCAGTTATGGGCGGGCGAACACCGGGGAGCTGTTTTTT. Translated, it gives CASSYGRANTGELFF.

On this clone itself: This CDR3 is also generated by other DNA sequences in the sample. V is TRBV3-1 (or the pseudogene TRBV3-2) and J is TRBJ1-2; D might be TRBD1 (6 bases). The germline V gene has CDR1 LGHDT and CDR2 YNNKEL (reference sequence). V shed 4 bases and J shed 2 bases, with 8 bases lying between them. The CDR3 loop spans 13 amino acids. CDR3 in DNA: TGTGCCAGCAGCCTGACAGGAAACTATGGCTACACCTTC. Its protein product is CASSLTGNYGYTF.

This clone was observed a few times. This rearrangement joins TRBV4-3 to TRBJ2-2, with 7 bases fitting TRBD1. Losses at the gene ends were 5 bases for V and 3 bases for J; bases not matched to a gene: 3. The germline CDR1 and CDR2 sequences are LGHNA and YSLEER. This CDR3 region has 14 residues. The CDR3 DNA is TGCGCCAGCAGCGGGACAGTGGACACCGGGGAGCTGTTTTTT. Its translation: CASSGTVDTGELFF.

The chain combines TRBV5-1 with TRBJ2-1; maybe TRBD1 (6 bases). This CDR3 contains 13 residues. V was clipped by 5 bases and J by 7 bases, with 13 bases between them. In germline, CDR1 is SGHRS, CDR2 YFSETQ. CDR3 DNA: TGCGCCAGCAGTTATTCCCAGGGGAATGAGCAGTTCTTC. Its translation: CASSYSQGNEQFF.

This clone was observed a few times. At the DNA level, this CDR3 is encoded by other sequences in the same sample as well. The chain joins TRBV18 to TRBJ2-7, with 10 bases fitting TRBD2. CDR3 size: 15 residues. Per the germline V gene, CDR1 is KGHSH and CDR2 is LQKENI. V lost 6 bases, J lost 3 bases, and 8 bases stayed unmatched. In DNA form, the CDR3 reads TGTGCCAGCTCTTCCCCGGGACTAGCGAGCTACGAGCAGTACTTC. Translating it yields CASSSPGLASYEQYF.

V is TRBV24-1 and J is TRBJ2-3; D is unclear. The V gene's germline CDR1 is KGHDR and CDR2 SFDVKD. The length of the CDR3 is 16 residues. Trimming stripped 1 base from V and 0 bases from J, with 10 bases between. The chain's CDR3 is CATSDFQETSTDTQYF. The CDR3 DNA sequence: TGTGCCACCAGTGATTTTCAGGAAACTAGCACAGATACGCAGTATTTT.

This clone occurred a few times. V gene TRBV7-6 combines with J gene TRBJ1-2; the D is unclear. Germline CDR1 SGHVS, CDR2 FNYEAQ. This CDR3 contains 16 residues. V lost 5 bases and J 1 base, leaving 17 bases between the germline ends. The CDR3, as DNA: TGTGCCAGCAGCCCCTCCGGCGGTTCAGTTAACTATGGCTACACCTTC. It yields the protein CASSPSGGSVNYGYTF.